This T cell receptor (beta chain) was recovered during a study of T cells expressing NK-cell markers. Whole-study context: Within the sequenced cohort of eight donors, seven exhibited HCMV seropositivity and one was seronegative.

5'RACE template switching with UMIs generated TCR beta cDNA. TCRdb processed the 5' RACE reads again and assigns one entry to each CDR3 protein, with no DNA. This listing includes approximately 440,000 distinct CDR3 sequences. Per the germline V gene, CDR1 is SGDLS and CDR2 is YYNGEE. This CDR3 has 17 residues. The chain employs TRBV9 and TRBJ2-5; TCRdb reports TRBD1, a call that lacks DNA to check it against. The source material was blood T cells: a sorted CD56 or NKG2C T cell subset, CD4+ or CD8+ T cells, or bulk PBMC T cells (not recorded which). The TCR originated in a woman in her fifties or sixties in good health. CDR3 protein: CASSVGSGTPGQETQYF.